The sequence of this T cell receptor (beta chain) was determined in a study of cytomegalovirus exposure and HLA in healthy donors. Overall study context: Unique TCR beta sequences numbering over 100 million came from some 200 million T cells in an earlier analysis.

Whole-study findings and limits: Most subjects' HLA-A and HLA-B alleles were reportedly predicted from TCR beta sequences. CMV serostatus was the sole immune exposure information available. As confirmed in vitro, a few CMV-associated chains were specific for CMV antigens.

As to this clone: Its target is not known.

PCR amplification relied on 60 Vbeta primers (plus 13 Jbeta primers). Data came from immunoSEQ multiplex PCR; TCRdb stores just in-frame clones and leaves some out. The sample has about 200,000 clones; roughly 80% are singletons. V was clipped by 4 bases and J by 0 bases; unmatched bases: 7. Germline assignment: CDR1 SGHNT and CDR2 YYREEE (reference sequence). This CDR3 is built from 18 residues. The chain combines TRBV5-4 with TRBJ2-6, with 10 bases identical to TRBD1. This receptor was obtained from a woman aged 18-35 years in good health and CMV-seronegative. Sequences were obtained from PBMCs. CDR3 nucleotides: TGTGCCAGCAGCACCTGGACAGGGGGGCCCTCTGGGGCCAACGTCCTGACTTTC. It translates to CASSTWTGGPSGANVLTF. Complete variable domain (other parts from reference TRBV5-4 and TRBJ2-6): ETGVTQSPTHLIKTRGQQVTLRCSSQSGHNTVSWYQQALGQGPQFIFQYYREEENGRGNFPPRFSGLQFPNYSSELNVNALELDDSALYLCASSTWTGGPSGANVLTFGAGSRLTVL.